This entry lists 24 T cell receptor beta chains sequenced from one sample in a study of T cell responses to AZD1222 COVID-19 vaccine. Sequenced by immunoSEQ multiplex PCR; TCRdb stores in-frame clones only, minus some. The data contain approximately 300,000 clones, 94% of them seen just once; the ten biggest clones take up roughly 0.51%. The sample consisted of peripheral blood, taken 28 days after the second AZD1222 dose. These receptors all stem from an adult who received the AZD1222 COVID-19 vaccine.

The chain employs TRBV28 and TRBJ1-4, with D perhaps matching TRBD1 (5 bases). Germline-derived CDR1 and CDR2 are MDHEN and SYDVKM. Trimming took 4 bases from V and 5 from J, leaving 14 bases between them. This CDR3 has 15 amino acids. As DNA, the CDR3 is TGTGCCAGCAGTTCGGGGGGTAGAGCGAATGAAAAACTGTTTTTT. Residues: CASSSGGRANEKLFF.

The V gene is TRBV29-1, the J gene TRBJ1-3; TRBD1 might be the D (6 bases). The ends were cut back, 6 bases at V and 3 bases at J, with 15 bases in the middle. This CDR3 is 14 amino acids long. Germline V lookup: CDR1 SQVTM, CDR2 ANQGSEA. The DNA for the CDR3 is TGCAGCGTCGCGGACAGAGACTATGGAAACACCATATATTTT. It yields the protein CSVADRDYGNTIYF.

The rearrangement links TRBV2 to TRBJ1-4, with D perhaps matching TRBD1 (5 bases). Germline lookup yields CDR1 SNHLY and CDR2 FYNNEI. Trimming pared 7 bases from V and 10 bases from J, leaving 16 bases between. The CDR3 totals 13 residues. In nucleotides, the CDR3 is TGTGCCAGCACCACCACAGGCGGGGTAAAACTGTTTTTT. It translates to CASTTTGGVKLFF.

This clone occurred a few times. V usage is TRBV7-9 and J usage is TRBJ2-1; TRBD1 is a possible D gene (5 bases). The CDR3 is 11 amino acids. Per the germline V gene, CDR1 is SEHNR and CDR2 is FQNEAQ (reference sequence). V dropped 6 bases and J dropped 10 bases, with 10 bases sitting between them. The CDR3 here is CASSSRTEQFF. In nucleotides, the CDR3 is TGTGCCAGCAGTTCACGGACAGAGCAGTTCTTC.

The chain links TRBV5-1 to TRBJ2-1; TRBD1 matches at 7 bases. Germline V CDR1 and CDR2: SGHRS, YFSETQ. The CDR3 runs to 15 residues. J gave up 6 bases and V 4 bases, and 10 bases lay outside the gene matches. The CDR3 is CASSPDRTQSNEQFF. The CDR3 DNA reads TGCGCCAGCAGCCCGGACAGGACCCAATCCAATGAGCAGTTCTTC. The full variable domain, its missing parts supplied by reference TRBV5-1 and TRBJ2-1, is KAGVTQTPRYLIKTRGQQVTLSCSPISGHRSVSWYQQTPGQGLQFLFEYFSETQRNKGNFPGRFSGRQFSNSRSEMNVSTLELGDSALYLCASSPDRTQSNEQFFGPGTRLTVL.

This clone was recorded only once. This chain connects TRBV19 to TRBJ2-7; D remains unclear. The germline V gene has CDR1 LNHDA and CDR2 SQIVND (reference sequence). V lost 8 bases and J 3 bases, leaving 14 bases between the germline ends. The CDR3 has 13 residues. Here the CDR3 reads CASSLQPLYEQYF. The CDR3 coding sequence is TGTGCCAGTTCCCTGCAGCCTCTCTACGAGCAGTACTTC.

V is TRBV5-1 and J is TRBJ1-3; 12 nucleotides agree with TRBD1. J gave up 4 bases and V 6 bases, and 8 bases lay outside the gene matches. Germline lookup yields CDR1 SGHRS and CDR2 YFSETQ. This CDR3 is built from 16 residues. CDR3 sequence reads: CASTKTGQGAGNTIYF. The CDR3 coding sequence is TGCGCCAGCACCAAAACGGGACAGGGGGCAGGAAACACCATATATTTT. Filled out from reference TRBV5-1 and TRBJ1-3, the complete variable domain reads KAGVTQTPRYLIKTRGQQVTLSCSPISGHRSVSWYQQTPGQGLQFLFEYFSETQRNKGNFPGRFSGRQFSNSRSEMNVSTLELGDSALYLCASTKTGQGAGNTIYFGEGSWLTVV.

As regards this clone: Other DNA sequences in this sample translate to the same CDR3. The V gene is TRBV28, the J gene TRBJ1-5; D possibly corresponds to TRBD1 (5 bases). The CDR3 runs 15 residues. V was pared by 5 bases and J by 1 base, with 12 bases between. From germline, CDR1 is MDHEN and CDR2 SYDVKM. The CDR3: CASSEGLGSNQPQHF. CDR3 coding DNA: TGTGCCAGCAGTGAGGGGTTGGGCAGCAATCAGCCCCAGCATTTT. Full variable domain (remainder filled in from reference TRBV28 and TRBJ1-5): DVKVTQSSRYLVKRTGEKVFLECVQDMDHENMFWYRQDPGLGLRLIYFSYDVKMKEKGDIPEGYSVSREKKERFSLILESASTNQTSMYLCASSEGLGSNQPQHFGDGTRLSIL.

In DNA, the CDR3 is TGTGCCAGCAGCTTAATGGGGACACTTTCACCCCTCCACTTT. It specifies CASSLMGTLSPLHF. This rearrangement joins TRBV7-3 to TRBJ1-6; weak D call: TRBD1 (6 bases). V was pared by 1 base and J by 9 bases, with 10 bases between. The CDR3 has 14 residues. Germline assignment: CDR1 SGHTA and CDR2 FQGTGA. The full variable domain, its missing parts supplied by reference TRBV7-3 and TRBJ1-6, is GAGVSQTPSNKVTEKGKYVELRCDPISGHTALYWYRQSLGQGPEFLIYFQGTGAADDSGLPNDRFFAVRPEGSVSTLKIQRTERGDSAVYLCASSLMGTLSPLHFGNGTRLTVT.

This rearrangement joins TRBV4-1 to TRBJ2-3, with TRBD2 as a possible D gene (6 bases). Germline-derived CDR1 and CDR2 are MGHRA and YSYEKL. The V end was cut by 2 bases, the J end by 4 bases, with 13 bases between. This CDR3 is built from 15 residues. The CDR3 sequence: CASSQSGLAADTQYF. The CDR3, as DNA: TGCGCCAGCAGCCAATCGGGACTCGCCGCAGATACGCAGTATTTT.

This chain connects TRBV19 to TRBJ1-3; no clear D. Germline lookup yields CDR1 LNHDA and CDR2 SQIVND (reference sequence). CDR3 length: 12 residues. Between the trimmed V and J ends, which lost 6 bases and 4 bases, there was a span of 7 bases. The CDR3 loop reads CASSYRGNTIYF. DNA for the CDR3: TGTGCCAGTAGCTACAGAGGAAACACCATATATTTT.

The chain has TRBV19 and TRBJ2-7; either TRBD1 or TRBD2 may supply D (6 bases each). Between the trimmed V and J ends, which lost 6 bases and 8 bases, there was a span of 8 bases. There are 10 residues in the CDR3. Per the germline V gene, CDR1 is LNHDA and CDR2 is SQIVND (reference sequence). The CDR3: CASRGGKQYF. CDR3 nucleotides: TGTGCCAGTAGAGGGGGGAAGCAGTACTTC.

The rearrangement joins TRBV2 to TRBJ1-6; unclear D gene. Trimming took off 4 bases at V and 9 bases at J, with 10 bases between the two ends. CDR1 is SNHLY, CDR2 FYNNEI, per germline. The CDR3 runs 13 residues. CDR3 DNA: TGTGCCAGCAGTGGAGGTGCGGGTTCACCCCTCCACTTT. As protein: CASSGGAGSPLHF.

CDR3 sequence (DNA): TGTGCCAGCAGCTTAAGTTTGTCGGGCCTTACCCCACCCGAGCAGTACTTC. Translated, it gives CASSLSLSGLTPPEQYF. The J gene is TRBJ2-7, the V gene TRBV7-2; D ambiguous. The CDR3 totals 17 residues. Trimming removed 2 bases at V and 6 bases at J, with 23 bases between. Germline assignment: CDR1 SGHTA and CDR2 FQGNSA.

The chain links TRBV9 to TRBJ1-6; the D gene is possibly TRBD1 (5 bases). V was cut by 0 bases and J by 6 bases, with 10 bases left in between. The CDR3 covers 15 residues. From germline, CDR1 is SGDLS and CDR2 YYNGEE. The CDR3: CASSVGGESNSPLHF. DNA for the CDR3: TGTGCCAGCAGCGTAGGGGGGGAGAGTAATTCACCCCTCCACTTT.

The CDR3 DNA reads TGTGCCAGCAGCTTTTCTAATGAAAAACTGTTTTTT. This sequence encodes CASSFSNEKLFF. The rearrangement links TRBV11-2 to TRBJ1-4; D is uncertain. The CDR3 spans 12 residues. V was pared by 3 bases and J by 3 bases, with 2 bases between. Germline lookup yields CDR1 SGHAT and CDR2 FQNNGV.

The CDR3 reads CASSDRTGSDPYEQYF. CDR3 in DNA: TGCGCCAGCAGTGACCGGACAGGCTCCGACCCCTACGAGCAGTACTTC. The V and J genes are TRBV10-1 and TRBJ2-7; 7 bases fit TRBD1. After removal of 3 bases from V and 2 bases from J, the junction contained 10 bases not matched to a gene. From germline, CDR1 is WNHNN and CDR2 SYGVQD (reference sequence). The length of the CDR3 is 16 residues.

DNA for the CDR3: TGTGCCATCAGTGGGGGGGAGAAAGAGACCCAGTACTTC. Amino acid sequence: CAISGGEKETQYF. The genes are TRBV10-3 and TRBJ2-5; tentative D call: TRBD2 (6 bases). The CDR3 extends over 13 amino acids. Germline values: CDR1 ENHRY, CDR2 SYGVKD. V was clipped by 4 bases and J by 3 bases, with 9 bases between them.

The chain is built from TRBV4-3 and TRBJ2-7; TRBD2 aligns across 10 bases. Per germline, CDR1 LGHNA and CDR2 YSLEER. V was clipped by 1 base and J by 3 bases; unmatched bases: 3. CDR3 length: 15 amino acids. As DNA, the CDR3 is TGCGCCAGCAGCCAAGTTTCTAGCGGGAGCTACGAGCAGTACTTC. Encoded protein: CASSQVSSGSYEQYF.

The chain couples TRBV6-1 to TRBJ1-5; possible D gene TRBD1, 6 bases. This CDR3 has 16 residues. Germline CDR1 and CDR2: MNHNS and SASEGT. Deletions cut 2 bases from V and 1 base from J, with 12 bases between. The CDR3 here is CASSERGGGSNQPQHF. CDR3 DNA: TGTGCCAGCAGTGAAAGAGGGGGTGGAAGCAATCAGCCCCAGCATTTT.

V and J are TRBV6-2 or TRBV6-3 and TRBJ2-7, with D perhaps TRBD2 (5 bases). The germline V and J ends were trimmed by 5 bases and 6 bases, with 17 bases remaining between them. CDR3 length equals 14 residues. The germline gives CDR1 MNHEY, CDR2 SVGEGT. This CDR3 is CASSRRAGFSEQYF. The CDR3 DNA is TGTGCCAGCAGTCGAAGGGCGGGTTTCTCCGAGCAGTACTTC.

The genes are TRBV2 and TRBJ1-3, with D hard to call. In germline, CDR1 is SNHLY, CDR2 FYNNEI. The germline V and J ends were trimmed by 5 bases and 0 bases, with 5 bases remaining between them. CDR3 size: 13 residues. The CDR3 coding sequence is TGTGCCAGCAGTCGCCTCTCTGGAAACACCATATATTTT. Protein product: CASSRLSGNTIYF.

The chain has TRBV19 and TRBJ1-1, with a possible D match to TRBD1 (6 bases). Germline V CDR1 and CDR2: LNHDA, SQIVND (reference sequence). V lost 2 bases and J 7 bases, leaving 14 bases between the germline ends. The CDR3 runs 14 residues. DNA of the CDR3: TGTGCCAGTAGTATATCTCGGACAGCCTATGAAGCTTTCTTT. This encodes CASSISRTAYEAFF.

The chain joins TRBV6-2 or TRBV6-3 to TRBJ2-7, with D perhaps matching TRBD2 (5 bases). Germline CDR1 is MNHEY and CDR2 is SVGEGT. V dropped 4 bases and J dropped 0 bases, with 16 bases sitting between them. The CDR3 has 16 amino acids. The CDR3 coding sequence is TGTGCCAGCAGTTTCTCCCAAGGAGGAGTCTCCTACGAGCAGTACTTC. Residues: CASSFSQGGVSYEQYF.